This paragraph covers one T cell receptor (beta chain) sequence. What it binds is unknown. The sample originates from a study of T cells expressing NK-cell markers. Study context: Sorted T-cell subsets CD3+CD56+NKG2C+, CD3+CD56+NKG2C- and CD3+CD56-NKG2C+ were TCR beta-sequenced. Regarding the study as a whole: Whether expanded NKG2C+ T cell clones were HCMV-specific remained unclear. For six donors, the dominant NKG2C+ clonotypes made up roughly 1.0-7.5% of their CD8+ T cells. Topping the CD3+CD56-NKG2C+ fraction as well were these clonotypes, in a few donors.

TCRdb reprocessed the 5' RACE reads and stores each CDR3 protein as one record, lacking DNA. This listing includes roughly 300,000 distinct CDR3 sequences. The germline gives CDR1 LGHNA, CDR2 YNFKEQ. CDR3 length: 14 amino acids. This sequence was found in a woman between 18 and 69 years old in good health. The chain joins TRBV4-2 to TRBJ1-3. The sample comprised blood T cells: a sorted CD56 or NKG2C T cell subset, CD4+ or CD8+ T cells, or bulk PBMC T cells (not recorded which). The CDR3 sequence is CASSQPGSGNTIYF.